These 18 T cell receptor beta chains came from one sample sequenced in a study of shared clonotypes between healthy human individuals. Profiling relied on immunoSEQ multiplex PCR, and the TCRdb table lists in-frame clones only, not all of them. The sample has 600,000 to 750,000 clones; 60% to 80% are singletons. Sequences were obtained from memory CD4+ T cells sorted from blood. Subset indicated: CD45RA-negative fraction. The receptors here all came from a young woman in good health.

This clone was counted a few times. Here the CDR3 DNA reads TGTGCCAGCAGCGACCGTTGGGCCGGGGAGCTGTTTTTT. This translates into CASSDRWAGELFF. V usage is TRBV11-2 and J usage is TRBJ2-2, with D unclear. Germline CDR1 reads SGHAT; CDR2 reads FQNNGV. With 5 bases removed from V and 6 bases from J, the gap between germline ends came to 10 bases. The CDR3 runs 13 residues.

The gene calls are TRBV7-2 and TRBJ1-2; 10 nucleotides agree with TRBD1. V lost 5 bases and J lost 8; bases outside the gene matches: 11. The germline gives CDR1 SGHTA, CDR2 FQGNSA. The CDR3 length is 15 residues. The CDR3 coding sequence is TGTGCCAGCAGCGGAATAAGCCGGGACAGGGGAGGCTACACCTTC. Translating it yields CASSGISRDRGGYTF. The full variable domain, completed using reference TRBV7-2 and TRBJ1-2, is GAGVSQSPSNKVTEKGKDVELRCDPISGHTALYWYRQSLGQGLEFLIYFQGNSAPDKSGLPSDRFSAERTGGSVSTLTIQRTQQEDSAVYLCASSGISRDRGGYTFGSGTRLTVV.

The CDR3: CASSLLLDTEAFF. The CDR3, as DNA: TGTGCCAGCAGTTTATTACTCGACACTGAAGCTTTCTTT. The V gene is TRBV27, the J gene TRBJ1-1; the D is unclear. Germline V gene sequence: CDR1 MNHEY, CDR2 SMNVEV (reference sequence). This CDR3 region has 13 residues. V was pared by 1 base and J by 3 bases, with 6 bases between.

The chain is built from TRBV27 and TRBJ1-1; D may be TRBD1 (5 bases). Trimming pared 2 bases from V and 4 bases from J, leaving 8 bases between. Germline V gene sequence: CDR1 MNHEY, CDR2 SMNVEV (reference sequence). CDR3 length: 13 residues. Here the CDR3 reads CASSLKGLTEAFF. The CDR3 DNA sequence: TGTGCCAGCAGTTTAAAGGGGCTCACTGAAGCTTTCTTT.

Written as DNA, the CDR3 is TGCGCCAGCAGCCAATGGGACTTTAAAGAGACCCAGTACTTC. It yields the protein CASSQWDFKETQYF. This sequence joins TRBV4-1 and TRBJ2-5; TRBD2 is a possible D gene (6 bases). Trimming pared 2 bases from V and 3 bases from J, leaving 10 bases between. CDR3 length: 14 residues. Germline V gene sequence: CDR1 MGHRA, CDR2 YSYEKL.

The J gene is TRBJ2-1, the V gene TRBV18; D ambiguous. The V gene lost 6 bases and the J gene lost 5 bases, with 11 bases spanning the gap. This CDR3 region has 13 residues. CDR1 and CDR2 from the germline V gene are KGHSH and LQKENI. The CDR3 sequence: CASSEEYNNEQFF. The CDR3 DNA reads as TGTGCCAGCTCGGAAGAGTACAACAATGAGCAGTTCTTC.

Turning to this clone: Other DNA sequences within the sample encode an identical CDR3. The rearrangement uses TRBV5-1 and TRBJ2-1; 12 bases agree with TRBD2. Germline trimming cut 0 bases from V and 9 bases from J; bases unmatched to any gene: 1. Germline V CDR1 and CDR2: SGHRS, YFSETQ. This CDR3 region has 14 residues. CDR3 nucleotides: TGCGCCAGCAGCTTGGGGACTAGCGGGACTGAGCAGTTCTTC. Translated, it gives CASSLGTSGTEQFF.

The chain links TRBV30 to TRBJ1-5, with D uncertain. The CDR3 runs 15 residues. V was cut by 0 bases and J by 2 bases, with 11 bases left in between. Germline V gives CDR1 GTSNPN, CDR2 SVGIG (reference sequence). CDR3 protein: CAWSVLSLRNQPQHF. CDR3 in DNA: TGTGCCTGGAGTGTACTCTCCCTTCGCAATCAGCCCCAGCATTTT.

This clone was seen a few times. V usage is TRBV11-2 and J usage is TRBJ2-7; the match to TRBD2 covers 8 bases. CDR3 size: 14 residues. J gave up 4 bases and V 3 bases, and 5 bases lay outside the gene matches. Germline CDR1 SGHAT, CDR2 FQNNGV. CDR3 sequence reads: CASSFDGRGYEQYF. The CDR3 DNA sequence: TGTGCCAGCAGCTTCGACGGGAGGGGTTACGAGCAGTACTTC.

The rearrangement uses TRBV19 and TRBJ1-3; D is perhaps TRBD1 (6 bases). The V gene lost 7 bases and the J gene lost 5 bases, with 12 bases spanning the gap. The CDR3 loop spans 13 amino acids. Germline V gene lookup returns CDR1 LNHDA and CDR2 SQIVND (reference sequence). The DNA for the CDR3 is TGTGCCAGTATCGCGACAGGAAGAAACACCATATATTTT. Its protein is CASIATGRNTIYF.

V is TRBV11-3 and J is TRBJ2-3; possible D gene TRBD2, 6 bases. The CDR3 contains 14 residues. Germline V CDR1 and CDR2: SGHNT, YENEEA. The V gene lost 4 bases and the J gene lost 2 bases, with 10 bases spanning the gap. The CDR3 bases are TGTGCCAGCAGCTCCACGGACTACACAGATACGCAGTATTTT. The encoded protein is CASSSTDYTDTQYF. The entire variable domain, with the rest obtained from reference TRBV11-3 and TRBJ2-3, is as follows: EAGVVQSPRYKIIEKKQPVAFWCNPISGHNTLYWYLQNLGQGPELLIRYENEEAVDDSQLPKDRFSAERLKGVDSTLKIQPAELGDSAVYLCASSSTDYTDTQYFGPGTRLTVL.

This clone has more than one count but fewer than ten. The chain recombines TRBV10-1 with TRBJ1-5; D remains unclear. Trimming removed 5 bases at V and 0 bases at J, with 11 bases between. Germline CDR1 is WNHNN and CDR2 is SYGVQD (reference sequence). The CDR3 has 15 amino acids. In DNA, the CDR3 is TGCGCCAGCAGTCCCGGACGGAATAGCAATCAGCCCCAGCATTTT. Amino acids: CASSPGRNSNQPQHF.

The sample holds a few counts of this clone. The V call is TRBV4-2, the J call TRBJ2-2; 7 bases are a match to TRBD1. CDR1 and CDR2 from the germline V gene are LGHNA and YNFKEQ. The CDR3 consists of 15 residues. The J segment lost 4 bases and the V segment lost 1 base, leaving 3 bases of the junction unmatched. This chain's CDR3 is CASSQATGFTGELFF. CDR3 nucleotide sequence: TGTGCCAGCAGCCAAGCGACAGGGTTCACCGGGGAGCTGTTTTTT.

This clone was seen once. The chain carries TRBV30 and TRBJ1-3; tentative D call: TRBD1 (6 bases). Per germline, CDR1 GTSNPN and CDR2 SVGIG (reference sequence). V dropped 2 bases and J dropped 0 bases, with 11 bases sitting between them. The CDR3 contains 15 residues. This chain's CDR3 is CAWSLGQASGNTIYF. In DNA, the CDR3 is TGTGCCTGGAGTTTGGGACAAGCCTCTGGAAACACCATATATTTT.

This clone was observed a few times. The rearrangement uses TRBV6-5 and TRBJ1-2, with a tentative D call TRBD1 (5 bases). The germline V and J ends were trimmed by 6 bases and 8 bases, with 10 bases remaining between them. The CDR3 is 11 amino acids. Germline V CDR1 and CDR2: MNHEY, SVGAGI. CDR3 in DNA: TGTGCCAGCAGCCAGGGAGGCGGCTACACCTTC. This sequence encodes CASSQGGGYTF.

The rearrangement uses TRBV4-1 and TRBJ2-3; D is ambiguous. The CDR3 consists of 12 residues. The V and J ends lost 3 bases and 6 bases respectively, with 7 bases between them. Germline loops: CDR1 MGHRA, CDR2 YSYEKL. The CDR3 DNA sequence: TGCGCCAGCAGCCACCCCTTTGATACGCAGTATTTT. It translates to CASSHPFDTQYF.

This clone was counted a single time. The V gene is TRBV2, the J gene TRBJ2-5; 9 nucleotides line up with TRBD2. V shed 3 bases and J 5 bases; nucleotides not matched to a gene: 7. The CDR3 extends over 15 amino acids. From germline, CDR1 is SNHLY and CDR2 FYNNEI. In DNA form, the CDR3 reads TGTGCCAGCAGTGATCAAGCGGGAGGCTGGGAGACCCAGTACTTC. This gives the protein CASSDQAGGWETQYF.

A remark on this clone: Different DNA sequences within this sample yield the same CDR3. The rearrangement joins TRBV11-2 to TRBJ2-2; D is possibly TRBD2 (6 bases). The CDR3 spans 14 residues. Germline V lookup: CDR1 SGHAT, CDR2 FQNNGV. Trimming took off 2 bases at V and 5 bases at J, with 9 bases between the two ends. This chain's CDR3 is CASSLQGGTGELFF. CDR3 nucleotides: TGTGCCAGCAGCTTACAGGGAGGAACCGGGGAGCTGTTTTTT.